This is a list of T cell receptor beta chains from one sample in a study of cytomegalovirus exposure and HLA in healthy donors. Measured with immunoSEQ multiplex PCR; TCRdb has only the in-frame clones, and not every one. In the table there are 150,000 or so clones, 65% to 85% of which are singletons. The sequencing input was PBMCs. The receptors originated from a woman in her 50s in good health and CMV-seropositive. The CDR3 runs from the conserved cysteine through the conserved F or W. Each record gives: V gene, J gene, CDR3 protein.

TRBV5-5,TRBJ1-3,CASSLAASVVSGNTIYF
TRBV11-2,TRBJ2-7,CASSLVSGRTGYEQYF
TRBV29-1,TRBJ1-1,CSVEQGAPAEAFF
TRBV7-2,TRBJ2-7,CASSDRVTSLNEQYF
TRBV28,TRBJ2-7,CASSFPRGVSYEQYF
TRBV19,TRBJ1-5,CASQRGAGGSNQPQHF
TRBV5-1,TRBJ2-3,CASTPPGLNTDTQYF
TRBV6-5,TRBJ1-2,CASRDSKLNYGYTF
TRBV23-1,TRBJ2-1,CASSQHSRDRDSGSGEQFF
TRBV5-4,TRBJ1-2,CASSLWGGGYTF
TRBV5-6,TRBJ2-3,CASSLGPDTDTQYF
TRBV28,TRBJ1-1,CASSPGGQALAFF
TRBV27,TRBJ2-3,CASSLSSRADTQYF
TRBV21-1,TRBJ2-2,CASSKGLAGDGTGELFF
TRBV5-1,TRBJ2-3,CASSPGTASDTQYF
TRBV4-3,TRBJ1-3,CASSQDAGPYSSSGNTIYF
TRBV6-5,TRBJ1-4,CASSYAAYNEKLFF